Each of the 21 T cell receptor beta chains below was sequenced from the same sample in a study of blood T cells in healthy people across ages. Combining a sample-barcoded 5' primer with a J-beta primer mix, a second PCR ran for about 6 to 11 cycles. Via MiXCR, TCRdb re-called the 5' RACE reads, giving one row per CDR3 protein. The repertoire holds roughly 1.7 million distinct CDR3 sequences, with about 31% as singletons. Material: blood. Source of these receptors: a woman aged 25 to 45 in good health.

The table lists this clonotype with a few counts. The genes are TRBV20-1 and TRBJ1-1, with D possibly TRBD1 on 5 matching bases. The CDR3 runs to 14 residues. The V gene lost 1 base and the J gene lost 0 bases, with 9 bases spanning the gap. Germline V gene lookup returns CDR1 DFQATT and CDR2 SNEGSKA (reference sequence). The CDR3 is CSARAPTVNTEAFF. The CDR3 nucleotides read TGCAGTGCTAGAGCCCCGACAGTGAACACTGAAGCTTTCTTT.

This clonotype was seen a few times. V and J are TRBV24-1 and TRBJ2-3; no clear D. Trimming removed 0 bases from V and 4 bases from J, with 1 base in between. Germline CDR1 and CDR2: KGHDR and SFDVKD. CDR3 length: 12 amino acids. CDR3 coding DNA: TGTGCCACCAGTGATTTGCCAGATACGCAGTATTTT. Its translation: CATSDLPDTQYF.

This clonotype was seen more than once but under ten times. The gene calls are TRBV7-9 and TRBJ2-3, with 8 bases fitting TRBD2. Trimming cost V 3 bases and J 5 bases; bases outside gene matches: 10. Per the germline V gene, CDR1 is SEHNR and CDR2 is FQNEAQ (reference sequence). CDR3 length: 16 amino acids. In DNA, the CDR3 is TGTGCCAGCAGCTTTGGTCTAGGACTAGCCATAGATACGCAGTATTTT. Protein: CASSFGLGLAIDTQYF.

J is TRBJ1-4 and V is TRBV4-1, with a weak D call TRBD1 (6 bases). Trimming pared 3 bases from V and 6 bases from J, leaving 14 bases between. The CDR3 is made up of 15 amino acids. CDR1 is MGHRA, CDR2 YSYEKL, per germline. The CDR3 here is CASSHRGQIDEKLFF. The CDR3 DNA reads TGCGCCAGCAGCCACCGAGGACAGATTGATGAAAAACTGTTTTTT.

V usage is TRBV7-3 and J usage is TRBJ2-1, with D tentatively TRBD1 (9 bases). Germline V gene sequence: CDR1 SGHTA, CDR2 FQGTGA. The CDR3 consists of 20 residues. Deletions cut 8 bases from V and 0 bases from J, with 29 bases between. This chain's CDR3 is CASCSPRTGAAGGSYNEQFF. The CDR3 DNA is TGTGCCAGCTGCTCACCGAGGACAGGGGCGGCGGGAGGCTCCTACAATGAGCAGTTCTTC.

The chain joins TRBV20-1 to TRBJ2-5; TRBD1 matches at 9 bases. The CDR3 contains 13 residues. Unmatched junction bases numbered 6, after V lost 5 bases and J lost 5 bases. CDR1 and CDR2 (germline): DFQATT, SNEGSKA (reference sequence). In nucleotides, the CDR3 is TGCAGTGCTCACAGGGGGCTTGGGGAGACCCAGTACTTC. Its translation: CSAHRGLGETQYF.

J is TRBJ1-4 and V is TRBV6-6; no clear D. Germline CDR1 and CDR2: MNHNY and SVGAGI (reference sequence). Trimming removed 4 bases at V and 0 bases at J, with 9 bases between. The CDR3 extends over 15 amino acids. This CDR3 reads CASSSAGSTNEKLFF. The CDR3 region has the DNA TGTGCCAGCAGTTCCGCCGGGTCAACTAATGAAAAACTGTTTTTT.

The chain joins TRBV5-1 to TRBJ2-1, with D perhaps matching TRBD2 (6 bases). Trimming took off 4 bases at V and 7 bases at J, with 18 bases between the two ends. There are 15 residues in the CDR3. CDR1 is SGHRS and CDR2 is YFSETQ in the germline V gene. Here the CDR3 DNA reads TGCGCCAGCAGCCCCACTGGAGGGTATAGGAATGAGCAGTTCTTC. Protein sequence: CASSPTGGYRNEQFF.

As concerns this clonotype: One junction end disagrees with the germline gene, perhaps due to a read error. The rearrangement joins TRBV9 to TRBJ2-2, with 10 bases lining up with TRBD2. CDR3 size: 15 residues. Germline V gives CDR1 SGDLS, CDR2 YYNGEE. The CDR3 DNA is TGTGCCAGCAGCGCTAGCGGGAGTCCATCCGGGGAGCAGTTTTTT. This gives the protein CASSASGSPSGEQFF.

In its sample, this clonotype was seen a few times. The chain joins TRBV18 to TRBJ2-1; the D gene is possibly TRBD2 (6 bases). CDR3 length: 15 residues. Per the germline V gene, CDR1 is KGHSH and CDR2 is LQKENI. Trimming pared 0 bases from V and 2 bases from J, leaving 8 bases between. CDR3 nucleotide sequence: TGTGCCAGCTCACCACCGGAGGGACCCTACAATGAGCAGTTCTTC. Translation: CASSPPEGPYNEQFF.

The genes are TRBV2 and TRBJ2-7, with 9 bases that match TRBD2. The CDR3 covers 19 residues. The ends lost 1 base at V and 6 bases at J; junction bases unmatched: 19. The V gene's germline CDR1 is SNHLY and CDR2 FYNNEI. The CDR3 reads CASSEDFSSGNCTPCEQYF. The CDR3 DNA sequence: TGTGCCAGCAGTGAAGATTTCTCTAGCGGGAACTGTACGCCGTGCGAGCAGTACTTC.

The chain carries TRBV6-1 and TRBJ1-1; maybe TRBD1 (5 bases). Germline CDR1 is MNHNS and CDR2 is SASEGT. This CDR3 is 16 amino acids long. The V and J ends lost 6 bases and 4 bases respectively, with 21 bases between them. The CDR3 coding sequence is TGTGCCAGCAGGGCGTTGTATATGAGGGGTGGCACTGAAGCTTTCTTT. It encodes CASRALYMRGGTEAFF.

This clonotype was seen a few times. This chain uses TRBV28 with TRBJ1-5, with TRBD1 as a possible D gene (5 bases). The CDR3 length is 14 residues. Germline loops: CDR1 MDHEN, CDR2 SYDVKM. V was pared by 6 bases and J by 4 bases, with 13 bases between. CDR3 bases: TGTGCCAGCAGCCACGGCGGGGGAAATCAGCCCCAGCATTTT. It codes for CASSHGGGNQPQHF.

The chain is built from TRBV7-9 and TRBJ2-5; 12 nucleotides align to TRBD2. The junction had 15 bases not matched to a gene; V was cut back by 5 bases and J by 11 bases. CDR1 SEHNR and CDR2 FQNEAQ come from the germline V gene (reference sequence). CDR3 size: 16 residues. The CDR3 is CASSPPSGRAKYEQYF. The CDR3 nucleotides are TGTGCCAGCAGCCCTCCTAGCGGGAGGGCCAAGTACGAACAGTACTTC.

This chain links TRBV28 with TRBJ2-4; D is unresolved. V was trimmed by 8 bases and J by 0 bases, leaving 11 bases between them. Germline CDR1 MDHEN, CDR2 SYDVKM. CDR3 length: 14 amino acids. The CDR3 region is CASAPPPAKNIQYF. The CDR3 DNA is TGTGCCAGCGCCCCGCCGCCAGCCAAAAACATTCAGTACTTC.

This chain uses TRBV13 with TRBJ1-1; D gene unclear. Germline V CDR1 and CDR2: PRHDT, FYEKMQ (reference sequence). The V end lost 7 bases, the J end lost 1 base, and 16 bases lay between the germline ends. This CDR3 has 15 residues. CDR3 region: CASKLTGYGNTEAFF. CDR3 sequence (DNA): TGTGCCAGCAAGCTAACGGGTTATGGGAACACTGAAGCTTTCTTT.

The chain is built from TRBV20-1 and TRBJ2-3, with 8 nucleotides matching TRBD2. This CDR3 comprises 15 residues. Germline-derived CDR1 and CDR2 are DFQATT and SNEGSKA (reference sequence). The V segment lost 5 bases and the J segment 5 bases; nucleotides outside the gene matches: 12. CDR3 sequence: CSAPGRAMGKDTQYF. CDR3 nucleotides: TGCAGTGCTCCCGGGAGGGCCATGGGAAAAGATACGCAGTATTTT.

The J gene is TRBJ2-7, the V gene TRBV5-1; the D is unclear. V was shortened by 3 bases and J by 3 bases, with 22 bases between the two germline ends. Germline lookup yields CDR1 SGHRS and CDR2 YFSETQ. This CDR3 has 17 residues. The CDR3 nucleotides are TGCGCCAGCAGCTGGGCCCTGGGTGTTGCAGTGGGCTACGAGCAGTACTTC. Translation gives CASSWALGVAVGYEQYF.

The chain links TRBV12-3 or TRBV12-4 to TRBJ2-1, with 11 positions matching TRBD1. V lost 6 bases, J lost 7 bases, and 11 bases stayed unmatched. This CDR3 spans 16 amino acids. Here the CDR3 DNA reads TGTGCCAGCAGAGGCCCCGGGACAGGGGGAGAGAATGAGCAGTTCTTC. It translates to CASRGPGTGGENEQFF.

The chain links TRBV7-2 to TRBJ2-1, with unresolved D. The CDR3 contains 14 residues. V was trimmed by 6 bases and J by 2 bases, leaving 11 bases between them. CDR1 is SGHTA and CDR2 is FQGNSA in the germline V gene. The CDR3 protein is CASRLQQTYNEQFF. The CDR3 DNA follows: TGTGCCAGCAGGCTACAGCAAACCTACAATGAGCAGTTCTTC.

This clonotype was found a few times. The chain is built from TRBV20-1 and TRBJ2-1; 8 nucleotides align to TRBD2. The V segment lost 0 bases and the J segment 14 bases; nucleotides outside the gene matches: 9. The CDR3 covers 13 residues. Germline V gives CDR1 DFQATT, CDR2 SNEGSKA (reference sequence). The chain's CDR3 is CSARDSGGRKKFF. The CDR3 region has the DNA TGCAGTGCTAGAGATAGCGGCGGGAGGAAAAAGTTCTTC.